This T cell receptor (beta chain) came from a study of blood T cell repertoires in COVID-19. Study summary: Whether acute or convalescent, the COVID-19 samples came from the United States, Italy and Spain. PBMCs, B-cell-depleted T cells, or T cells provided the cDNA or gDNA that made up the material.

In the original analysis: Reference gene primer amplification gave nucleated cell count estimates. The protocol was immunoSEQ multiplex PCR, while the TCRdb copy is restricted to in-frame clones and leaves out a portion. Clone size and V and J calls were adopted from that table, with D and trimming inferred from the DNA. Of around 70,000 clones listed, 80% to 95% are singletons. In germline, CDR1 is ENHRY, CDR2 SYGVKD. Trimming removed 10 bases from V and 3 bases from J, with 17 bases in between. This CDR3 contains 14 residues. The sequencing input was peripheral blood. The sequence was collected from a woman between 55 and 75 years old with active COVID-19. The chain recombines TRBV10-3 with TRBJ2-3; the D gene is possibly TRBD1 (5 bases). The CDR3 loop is CATLGAGLTDTQYF. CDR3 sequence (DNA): TGTGCCACCTTAGGGGCAGGATTGACAGATACGCAGTATTTT.